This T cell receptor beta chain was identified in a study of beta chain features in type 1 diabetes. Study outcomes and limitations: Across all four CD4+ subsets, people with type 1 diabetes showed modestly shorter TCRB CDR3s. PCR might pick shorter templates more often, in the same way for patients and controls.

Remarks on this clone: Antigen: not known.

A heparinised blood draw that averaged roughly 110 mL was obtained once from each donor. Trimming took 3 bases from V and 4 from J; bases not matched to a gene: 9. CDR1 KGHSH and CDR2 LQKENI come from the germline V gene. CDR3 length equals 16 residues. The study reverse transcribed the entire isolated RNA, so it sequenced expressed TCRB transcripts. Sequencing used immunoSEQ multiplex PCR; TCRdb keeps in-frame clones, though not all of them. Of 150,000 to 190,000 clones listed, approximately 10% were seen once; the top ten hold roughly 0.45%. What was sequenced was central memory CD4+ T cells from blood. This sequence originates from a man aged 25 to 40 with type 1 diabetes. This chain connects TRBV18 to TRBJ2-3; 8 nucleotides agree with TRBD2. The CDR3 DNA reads TGTGCCAGCTCACCCCTAGCGGGTGGGTTAGCAGATACGCAGTATTTT. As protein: CASSPLAGGLADTQYF.